This T cell receptor beta chain came from a study of cytomegalovirus exposure and HLA in healthy donors. Broader study findings: Some segments of the V type, notably TRBV6-2 and TRBV6-3, were excluded as indistinguishable.

The germline gives CDR1 MNHNS, CDR2 SASEGT. CDR3 size: 16 residues. Trimming left V 0 bases short and J 3 bases short, with 9 bases between. About this clone: Its antigen is unknown.

PCR used 60 Vbeta primers and 13 Jbeta primers. Profiled with immunoSEQ multiplex PCR; TCRdb holds only in-frame clones, not every one. The sample lists 130,000 to 150,000 clones; around 75% were seen once. Sequencing used PBMCs. This TCR derives from a woman aged 30 to 39 in good health and CMV-seronegative. The chain is built from TRBV6-1 and TRBJ2-6; D may be TRBD2 (6 bases). The CDR3: CASSEAWGGGANVLTF. The CDR3 nucleotides are TGTGCCAGCAGTGAAGCCTGGGGAGGTGGGGCCAACGTCCTGACTTTC.